These T cell receptor beta chains were read from a single sample in a study. TCRdb used MiXCR to reprocess the 5' RACE reads, holding one entry per CDR3 protein. The table records approximately 30,000 distinct CDR3 sequences, approximately 25% of them present only once. Sequencing was done on a sample of memory CD4+ T cells sorted from blood. The origin of the receptors is a female donor with breast cancer. The CDR3 runs from the conserved cysteine through the conserved F or W.

V gene	J gene	CDR3 protein
TRBV27	TRBJ2-7	CASAPQAALEQYF
TRBV5-1	TRBJ2-1	CASSLVTNYEQFF
TRBV5-1	TRBJ2-2	CASSLTGTGLPGELFF
TRBV4-2	TRBJ1-5	CASSQEVGQPQHF
TRBV6-1	TRBJ2-1	CASSASVDNEQFF
TRBV7-2	TRBJ1-1	CASGDMDRGMNTEAFF
TRBV28	TRBJ2-7	CASVPEGAGNYEQYF
TRBV29-1	TRBJ2-3	CSSTLGNTQYF
TRBV6-5	TRBJ1-1	CASSSYREAFF
TRBV6-5	TRBJ2-1	CASSYGGGGTYNEQFF
TRBV2	TRBJ2-2	CASKILNTGELFF
TRBV24-1	TRBJ2-5	CATSDAGTRETQYF